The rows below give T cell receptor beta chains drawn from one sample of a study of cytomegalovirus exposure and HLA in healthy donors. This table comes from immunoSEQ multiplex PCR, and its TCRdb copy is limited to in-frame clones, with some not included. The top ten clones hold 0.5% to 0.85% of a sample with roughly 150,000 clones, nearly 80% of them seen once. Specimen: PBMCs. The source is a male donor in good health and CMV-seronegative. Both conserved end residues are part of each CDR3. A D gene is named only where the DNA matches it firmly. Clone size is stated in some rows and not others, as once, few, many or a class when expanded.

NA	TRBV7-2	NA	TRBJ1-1	TGTGCCAGCAGCTTAGAGCGGGGGTCTGAAGCTTTCTTT	CASSLERGSEAFF
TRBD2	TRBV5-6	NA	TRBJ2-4	TGTGCCAGCAGCTTGTCGTTCGGGGGGGCTGGCAAAAACATTCAGTACTTC	CASSLSFGGAGKNIQYF
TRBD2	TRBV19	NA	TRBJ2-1	TGTGCCAGTAGTACTCCGGGACTAGCGGGAGGGATGAATGAGCAGTTCTTC	CASSTPGLAGGMNEQFF
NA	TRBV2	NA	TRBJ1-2	TGTGCCACACGACACGCCCTTCCTTCTAACTATGGCTACACCTTC	CATRHALPSNYGYTF
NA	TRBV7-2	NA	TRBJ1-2	TGTGCCAGCAGCTTACAGGCGGGTGGCTACACCTTC	CASSLQAGGYTF
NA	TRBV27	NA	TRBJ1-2	TGTGCCAGCAACCCTTGGGGGGGTAACTATGGCTACACCTTC	CASNPWGGNYGYTF
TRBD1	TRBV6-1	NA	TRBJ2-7	TGTGCCACACCATCAGGGGGAAACGGCCACGAGCAGTACTTC	CATPSGGNGHEQYF
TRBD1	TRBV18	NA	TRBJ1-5	TGTGCCAGCTCACCCACCCCCGGGGTGCAGGGGGCAACCGGAGGTCAGCCCCAGCATTTT	CASSPTPGVQGATGGQPQHF
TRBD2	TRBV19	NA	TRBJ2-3	TGTGCCAGTAGTATGGGGACTAGCGGGAGGAGGGATACGCAGTATTTT	CASSMGTSGRRDTQYF
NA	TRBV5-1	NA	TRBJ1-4	TGCGCCAGCAGCTTGACCCCTTCAACCGGACAGTCTGGGAGACTGTTTTTT	CASSLTPSTGQSGRLFF
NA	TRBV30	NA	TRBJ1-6	TGTGCCTGGACTGCAGCGAGGAATTCACCCCTCCACTTT	CAWTAARNSPLHF
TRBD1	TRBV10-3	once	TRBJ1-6	TGTGCCATCAGTGAGGGGACAGGTAATTCACCCCTCCACTTT	CAISEGTGNSPLHF
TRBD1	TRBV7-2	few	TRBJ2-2	TGTGCCAGCAGCACCCGACAGGGGGGGGCCGGGGAGCTGTTTTTT	CASSTRQGGAGELFF
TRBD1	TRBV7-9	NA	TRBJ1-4	TGTGCCAGCAGCTTAGTGGGGCAGGGGGGTGAAAAACTGTTTTTT	CASSLVGQGGEKLFF
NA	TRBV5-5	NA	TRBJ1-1	TGTGCCAGCAGCTTCGGTTTCATGAACACTGAAGCTTTCTTT	CASSFGFMNTEAFF
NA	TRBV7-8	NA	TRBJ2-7	TGTGCCAGCAGCTTTTCGGCAAGACAAAGCTCCTACGAGCAGTACTTC	CASSFSARQSSYEQYF
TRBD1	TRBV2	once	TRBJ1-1	TGTGCCAGCAGGACCGGGCAGGGGGCCCAGAACACTGAAGCTTTCTTT	CASRTGQGAQNTEAFF
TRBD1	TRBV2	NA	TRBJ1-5	TGTGCCAGCAGCCCGGGACAGGGTTTTTCTAGCAATCAGCCCCAGCATTTT	CASSPGQGFSSNQPQHF
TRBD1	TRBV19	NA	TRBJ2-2	TGTGCCAGTAGTTCATGGACAGGATTGAACACCGGGGAGCTGTTTTTT	CASSSWTGLNTGELFF
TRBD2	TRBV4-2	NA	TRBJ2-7	TGTGCCAGCAGCCAAGAGATCACTAGCGGGTCCTACGAGCAGTACTTC	CASSQEITSGSYEQYF
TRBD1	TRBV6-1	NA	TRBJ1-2	TGTGCCAGTCAGGGGACAGAAATCTATGGCTACACCTTC	CASQGTEIYGYTF
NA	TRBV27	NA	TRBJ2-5	TGTGCCAGCAGCCACGGGACTCTTCCCCAAGAGACCCAGTACTTC	CASSHGTLPQETQYF
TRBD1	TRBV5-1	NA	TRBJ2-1	TGCGCCAGCAGCTTGGTTGGGACAGGGGTAGTGGAGCAGTTCTTC	CASSLVGTGVVEQFF
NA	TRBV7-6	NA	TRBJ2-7	TGTGCCAGCAGCTCGCCGGGGTCGGGGGAGCAGTACTTC	CASSSPGSGEQYF
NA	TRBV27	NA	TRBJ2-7	TGTGCCAGCATTGGGACAACCCCCTACGAGCAGTACTTC	CASIGTTPYEQYF
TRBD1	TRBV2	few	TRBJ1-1	TGTGCCAGCAGATACAGGGGTGGGGGAGCTTTCTTT	CASRYRGGGAFF
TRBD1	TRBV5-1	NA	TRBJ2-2	TGCGCCAGCAGCTTTACAGGGGTGAACACCGGGGAGCTGTTTTTT	CASSFTGVNTGELFF
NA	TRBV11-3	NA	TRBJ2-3	TGTGCCAGCAGCTTAGTGTCGGGAGCGGCAGATACGCAGTATTTT	CASSLVSGAADTQYF
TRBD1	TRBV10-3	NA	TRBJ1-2	TGTGCCATCAGTGAGAGGGACAGGGGAAACTATGGCTACACCTTC	CAISERDRGNYGYTF